This TCR beta chain was recorded in a study of early T cells in non-severe SARS-CoV-2 infection. Trimming took 7 bases from V and 2 from J; bases not matched to a gene: 4. CDR3 length: 12 residues. From germline, CDR1 is SQVTM and CDR2 ANQGSEA. This clonotype was counted many times. TCRdb re-called the 5' RACE reads through MiXCR, storing one row per CDR3 protein. Of tens of thousands of distinct CDR3 sequences in the sample, roughly 12% were seen once. The TCR was taken from an adult who was a healthcare worker with PCR-confirmed SARS-CoV-2 infection or an uninfected control (not recorded which). Source material: whole blood. The J gene is TRBJ2-7, the V gene TRBV29-1, with TRBD1 matching 8 bases. The CDR3 nucleotides read TGCAGCGCCGGGACAGGTCCCTACGAGCAGTACTTC. Translated, it gives CSAGTGPYEQYF.